The T cell receptor (beta chain) described here comes from a study of T cells in Graves' hyperthyroidism and ophthalmopathy. Points from the study as a whole: Among thyroid clonotypes expanded above 0.001, most also appeared in blood. In simple terms, a model built on 13 V-J features told ophthalmopathy apart from stable hyperthyroidism.

Remarks on this clonotype: Its target is not known.

Diagnosis relied on clinical symptoms, serum thyroxine and TRAb, thyroid ultrasound and orbital computed tomography. The CDR3 is made up of 11 amino acids. CDR1 is SQVTM, CDR2 ANQGSEA, per germline. V dropped 8 bases and J dropped 4 bases, with 11 bases sitting between them. The TCR beta CDR3 regions underwent amplification using RNA transcripts as the source. An initial round of RT-PCR targeting the TCR CDR3 relied on the HTBI primer set. TCRdb reanalysed the multiplex PCR reads using MiXCR and keeps one entry per CDR3 protein. The table lists over 650,000 distinct CDR3 sequences, 45% of them singletons.

V and J are TRBV29-1 and TRBJ1-2, with D hard to call. Input material: peripheral blood or thyroid tissue (not recorded which). This receptor was obtained from an adult man with Graves' disease, either hyperthyroidism or ophthalmopathy (not recorded which). This chain's CDR3 is CSYSESYGYTF. The CDR3, as DNA: TGCAGCTACAGCGAGAGCTATGGCTACACCTTC.